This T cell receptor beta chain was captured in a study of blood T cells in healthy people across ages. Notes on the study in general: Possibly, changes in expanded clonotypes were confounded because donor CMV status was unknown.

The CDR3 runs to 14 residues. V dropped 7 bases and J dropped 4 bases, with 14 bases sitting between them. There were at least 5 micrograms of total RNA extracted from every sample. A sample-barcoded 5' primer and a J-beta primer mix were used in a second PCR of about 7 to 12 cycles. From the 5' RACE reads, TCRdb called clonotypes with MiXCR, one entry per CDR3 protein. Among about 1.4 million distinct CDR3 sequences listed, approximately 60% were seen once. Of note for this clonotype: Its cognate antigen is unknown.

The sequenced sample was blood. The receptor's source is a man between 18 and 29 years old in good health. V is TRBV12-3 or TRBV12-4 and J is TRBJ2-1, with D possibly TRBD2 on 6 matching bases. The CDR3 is CASKQEGRYNEQFF. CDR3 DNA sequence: TGTGCCAGCAAACAGGAAGGGAGGTACAATGAGCAGTTCTTC.